One T cell receptor (beta chain) is described in this entry. One end of the junction varies from germline; a read error may be responsible. CDR3 length: 13 amino acids. This specimen belongs to a study of blood T cells in healthy people across ages. Through a sample-barcoded 5' primer and a J-beta primer mix, a second PCR was run for about 6 to 11 cycles. Each CDR3 protein is one row after TCRdb ran MiXCR on the 5' RACE reads. The sample records roughly 570,000 distinct CDR3 sequences, 27% being singletons. The clonotype was recovered from a woman in her 70s in good health. Sequenced input: blood. This chain joins TRBV12-3 or TRBV12-4 and TRBJ1-6; D may be TRBD1 (6 bases). CDR3 in amino acids: CAGRGQYNSPLHF. CDR3 bases: TGTGCCGGCAGAGGACAGTATAATTCACCCCTCCACTTT.